This T cell receptor beta chain came from a study of Ad26.COV2.S vaccination and SARS-CoV-2 variants. General study points: TCR breadth and depth estimates may have understated total T cell responses. Comparable non-spike TCR breadth was observed in vaccine and placebo recipients.

Sequencing was performed with immunoSEQ multiplex PCR; in TCRdb, only in-frame clones are kept and a portion is missing. The sample contains around 250,000 clones, 87% of which appear only once. With respect to this clone: The antigen is not known.

Per the germline V gene, CDR1 is MNHNY and CDR2 is SVGAGI (reference sequence). CDR3 length equals 15 residues. Trimming at V came to 4 bases and at J to 4 bases, leaving 7 bases not matched to a gene. The treatment denotes: around 19 received Ad26.COV2.S at low or high dose, single or two shots; several received placebo; per-sample allocation not given. On day 63 after the first injection, vaccine and placebo recipients gave samples. Spike of the Wuhan-strain SARS-CoV-2 was expressed by an Ad26 vector, which formed the vaccine. This TCR was recovered from a person between 18 and 65 years old who received the Ad26.COV2.S COVID-19 vaccine or a placebo. The sample consisted of peripheral blood, taken in a trial of Ad26.COV2.S vaccine versus placebo. The chain recombines TRBV6-6 with TRBJ2-1; 7 nucleotides match TRBD2. CDR3 in DNA: TGTGCCAGCAGTTGGTACTCCGGGGGGTACAATGAGCAGTTCTTC. As protein: CASSWYSGGYNEQFF.